The clone carrying this TCR beta chain was observed a few times. The data were obtained in a study of T-cell reconstitution after alpha-beta-depleted transplantation in children. CDR1 and CDR2 (germline): DFQATT, SNEGSKA (reference sequence). The V and J ends lost 5 bases and 1 base, in that order; junction bases with no gene match: 12. The length of the CDR3 is 16 residues. Preparing the TCRbeta library involved the use of unique molecular identifiers. TCRdb processed the PCR reads anew with MiXCR; each CDR3 protein has one entry. The sample shows about 420,000 distinct CDR3 sequences, about 11% of them seen only once.

The receptor's source is a human donor who donated a stem cell graft to a child with acute myeloid leukemia. The specimen comprised PBMCs from the stem cell graft donor, sampled from the stem cell graft. The chain is built from TRBV20-1 and TRBJ1-2; 8 bases map to TRBD1. CDR3 residues: CSAQQGENRGNYGYTF. CDR3 bases: TGCAGTGCTCAACAGGGGGAAAATAGGGGTAACTATGGCTACACCTTC.